This T cell receptor (beta chain) comes out of a study of CD8 T cells in Susac syndrome (dated 2019 in TCRdb). At the level of the whole study: Repertoire sequencing was used to test whether CD8+ T cell activation and differentiation in Susac syndrome was antigen driven. Paper-wide results and their limitations: The number of individuals in the TCR sequencing and HLA analysis was acknowledged as relatively small.

The CDR3 starts with the cysteine, ends with the phenylalanine, and has 11 residues. The sequence is cut down to CDR3 DNA, 33 bases in frame from base 1. V loses 7 bases, J loses 5 bases, and the germline ends lie 6 bases apart. Peripheral blood CD8+ and CD4+ T cells from healthy donors, Susac syndrome patients and multiple sclerosis patients were profiled using high-throughput TCR beta sequencing. Healthy donors were age- and sex-matched controls. CD8+ TEMRA cells were enriched by FACS, while bulk CD8+ and CD4+ T cells were purified by magnetic negative isolation. Blood was drawn into EDTA tubes, processed within 24 hours, and PBMCs were isolated by density gradient centrifugation. PBMCs intended for TCR sequencing were frozen in liquid nitrogen and were later thawed in a 37 degrees C water bath. Purity of sorted or isolated CD4+, CD8+ and CD8+ TEMRA cells was at least 90%. RNA was extracted with the RNeasy kit and 0.5 to 1 ug was reverse transcribed using random hexamers. The immunoSEQ multiplex PCR assay, covering 54 Vbeta and 13 Jbeta segments, was used to amplify TCR beta CDR3 regions. Bias from PCR amplification was corrected by using a synthetic template baseline for primer optimization and for computational correction. Under the source paper's analysis protocol: Reads were annotated to V, D and J genes per IMGT and analyzed with immunoSEQ Analyzer, keeping only productive sequences. Clonality was calculated as one minus the Shannon entropy normalized by log2 of the number of productive unique sequences. For each patient and control, public and private clones were evaluated among the 100 most prevalent clones. Clones were defined as Susac-specific when absent from the healthy and MS cohorts, from about a thousand published viral clones and from other ImmuneACCESS disease sequences. TCRdb reworked the public reads: Q25 trimming with fastp, MiXCR clone assembly, productive beta chains retained. Each entry merges the rows of one CDR3 protein and shows their most common DNA and genes. The V and J calls follow TCRdb's processing rather than the paper's. Counted in this sample were 95,000 to 150,000 distinct CDR3 sequences; about 93% of them appeared once. Roughly 0.091% of the sample goes to the ten largest clones.

Points on this clonotype: The target of this receptor is not known. No much larger clone is present one base from it, and per-base qualities are unavailable.

What was sequenced was CD4+ T cells from PBMCs. The rearranged chain carries TRBV12-3 or TRBV12-4 and TRBJ2-1, with the D gene call left open. This TCR came from a human donor in good health. The CDR3 region: CASTLDNEQFF. The DNA is as follows: TGTGCCAGCACCCTGGACAATGAGCAGTTCTTC.